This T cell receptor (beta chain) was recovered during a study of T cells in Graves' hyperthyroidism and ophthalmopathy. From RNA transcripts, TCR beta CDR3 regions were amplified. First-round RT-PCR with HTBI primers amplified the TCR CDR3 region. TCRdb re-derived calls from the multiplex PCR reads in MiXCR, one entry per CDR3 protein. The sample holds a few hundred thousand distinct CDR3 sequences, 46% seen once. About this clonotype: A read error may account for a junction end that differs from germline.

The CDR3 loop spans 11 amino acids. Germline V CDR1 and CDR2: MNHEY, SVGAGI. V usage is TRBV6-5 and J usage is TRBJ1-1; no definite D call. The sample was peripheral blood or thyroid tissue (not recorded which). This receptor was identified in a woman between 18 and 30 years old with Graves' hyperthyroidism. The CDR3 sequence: CAISYGIEAFF. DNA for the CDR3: TGTGCCATCAGTTACGGGATTGAAGCTTTCTTT.